This TCR beta chain came from a study of blood T cell repertoires in COVID-19 (dated by TCRdb to about 2020). Turning to the overall study: Samples covering the acute and convalescent phases of COVID-19 were provided by collaborators in the United States, Italy and Spain. Deeply sampled blood TCRbeta repertoires from subjects exposed to, actively infected with, or recovered from COVID-19 were included in the dataset. The repertoires were released in a freely available public database intended as a resource for research on the immune response to SARS-CoV-2. The prospective study material was composed of cDNA or gDNA derived from T cells, B-cell-depleted T cells, or PBMCs. The sample metadata nearly always contained a de-identified subject ID, COVID-19 status, age in years and sex. Where HLA class I and class II types were available, the types were taken from metadata supplied by the sample provider, not from assay-based typing. Samples came from the ongoing ImmuneRACE study (first 160 participants) plus 1,254 subjects from 6 global collaborators. Results and caveats for the whole study, not just this receptor: How much clinical and demographic metadata was included differed by source and by participant, and the metadata was provided uncurated.

Collaborating institutions collected whole blood in K2EDTA tubes following their own protocols. For TCRbeta analysis, collaborators shipped samples in one of three forms: frozen whole blood, isolated PBMCs, or DNA extracted from either of those sample types. There are 17 amino acids in the CDR3, from cysteine to phenylalanine inclusive. The read is trimmed to its CDR3 DNA, 51 bases read in frame from base 1. Trimming takes 5 bases off V and 3 bases off J; junction bases not matched to a gene: 13. The germline V gene (reference sequence) provides CDR1 MNHNY and CDR2 SVGAGI. TCRbeta CDR3 regions were amplified from genomic DNA by means of the immunoSEQ Assay, a bias-controlled multiplex PCR. In the source study's methods: The number of nucleated cells in each sample was estimated from the amplification of reference gene primers within the assay. To quantify the absolute abundance of each unique TCRbeta CDR3 rearrangement, sequence reads were collapsed and filtered. Productive Simpson clonality was computed per sample as the square root of Simpson's diversity index over productive rearrangements. The clones in this table, taken by TCRdb from immuneACCESS, are in-frame only. Not every clone is retained; where verified, under half of the shortfall comes from an unresolved V gene, and the cause of the rest is unknown. The DNA gave D and trimming, while V, J and clone size come from that table. Across this sample there are some 44,000 clones, with around nine tenths seen only once. The ten largest clones capture approximately 2.4% of the sample.

As for this clone: Its cognate antigen has yet to be identified. Per-base quality was not reported, and no clone a single base away is much larger than it.

The sample comprised peripheral blood. This TCR was sampled from a human donor in a cohort sampled during active COVID-19. Recombination joined TRBV6-6 with TRBJ1-1, and 9 bases in between align with TRBD1. The CDR3 reads as follows: CASSPRGTGHVDTEAFF. The sequence in DNA is TGTGCCAGCAGTCCGCGAGGGACAGGGCACGTGGACACTGAAGCTTTCTTT.